This entry describes one TCR beta chain. The specificity of this receptor is unknown. No clone much larger than this one lies a single base away; base qualities are absent. This sample was included in a study of spatial heterogeneity in lung cancer (dated by TCRdb to 2018 to 2020). At the level of the whole study: Beta-chain transcripts were consistently detected in greater numbers than alpha-chain transcripts, which likely reflects a higher abundance of beta-chain transcripts. In tumor regions, TCR transcript counts showed a strong correlation with a T cell transcriptional module score derived from matched bulk RNA-seq. In the raw uncorrected reads, each unique combination of TCR and UMI appeared on average more than ten times. In non-small cell lung cancer, the study quantitatively compared TCR alpha and beta repertoires across several tumor regions, matched nontumor lung, and blood. Nonsynonymous mutation counts, determined by whole-exome sequencing of tumor tissue, were related to TCR repertoire features. At surgery, both alpha and beta chains were TCR-sequenced in more than 200 tumor regions, fewer than 65 matched nontumor lung samples and some 56 PBMC samples.

The time point label corresponds to: sample taken at primary tumor resection. Samples were obtained from 72 patients with early-stage, untreated non-small cell lung cancer from the lung TRACERx cohort. For TCR sequencing, whole RNA was extracted from tumor and nontumor lung tissue, or from cryopreserved PBMC samples, and no cell sorting was done. A patient was chosen for TCR sequencing only when enough RNA was available from at least two tumor regions. Before being selected, tumor and adjacent nontumor lung specimens were reviewed by a lung pathologist. The library was obtained by 5' RACE. Sequencer: NextSeq 500. The TCR library protocol attached a unique molecular identifier to each TCR cDNA molecule to allow correction of PCR and sequencing errors. The source study handled its data this way. Decombinator tools were used for TCR identification, UMI-based error correction and CDR3 extraction. TCRs above a frequency of 2 per 1,000, corresponding to the top 1% of the tumor frequency distribution, were defined as expanded. Expanded tumor TCRs were classed as regional if statistically deemed absent (corrected P<0.05) from at least one tumor region, otherwise ubiquitous. Renyi diversity was computed with the R vegan package after each repertoire had been subsampled 100 times to 5,000 TCRs. CDR3 similarity networks were built from amino acid triplet string-kernel similarity, connecting CDR3s with pairwise similarity above 0.82. TCRdb trimmed public reads at Q25 via fastp, called clones via MiXCR and kept in-frame beta chains. Each record represents a unique CDR3 protein, reported with the most common genes and DNA among its rows. For this entry, the V and J calls and clone size follow TCRdb and not the study's own pipeline. The sample table contains 7,000 to 9,500 distinct CDR3 sequences; only one count was recorded for around 8% of them. Over 20% of the sample rests with the top ten.

Overall results and qualifications from the work: TCR-seq coverage of tumor T cells was estimated to be only roughly 7.5% for alpha chains and about 12% for beta chains. Confirming at a functional level the hypothesis that regional TCRs recognize regional mutations was considered to require additional single-cell paired TCR alpha and beta sequencing. Counts of ubiquitous and regional expanded TCRs correlated with counts of ubiquitous and regional nonsynonymous mutations, respectively. The tumor nonsynonymous mutation count correlated with the number of expanded alpha and beta TCRs within the tumor.

Trimming accounts for 4 bases at V and 0 bases at J, while the number of junction bases matched to no gene is 7. From its cysteine to its phenylalanine, the CDR3 spans 17 amino acids. The retained sequence is limited to the CDR3, 51 bases, with the frame set at the first base. The rearrangement joined TRBV12-3 or TRBV12-4 to TRBJ1-5; 9 nucleotides in the junction match TRBD1. The sequence was collected from a male donor with early-stage non-small cell lung cancer. Specimen: lung tumor tissue, collected at surgery. The CDR3 region has the sequence CASSSPHRGPSNQPQHF. The base sequence is TGTGCCAGCAGTTCCCCCCACAGGGGGCCTAGCAATCAGCCCCAGCATTTT.